The 9 T cell receptor beta chains below were found in one sample sequenced in a study of T cell responses to AZD1222 COVID-19 vaccine. Sequencing used immunoSEQ multiplex PCR; TCRdb keeps in-frame clones, though not all of them. The data contain roughly 180,000 clones, almost 95% of them seen just once; the ten biggest clones take up 7% to 9.5%. The sequencing here drew on peripheral blood, taken on day 0 of AZD1222 vaccination. The receptors originated from an adult in good health.

V and J are TRBV27 and TRBJ2-1, with unresolved D. Germline values: CDR1 MNHEY, CDR2 SMNVEV (reference sequence). V was clipped by 3 bases and J by 7 bases, with 10 bases between them. The CDR3 totals 13 residues. CDR3 DNA sequence: TGTGCCAGCAGTTTTACCCCCCGAAATGAGCAGTTCTTC. As protein: CASSFTPRNEQFF.

This chain connects TRBV4-2 to TRBJ2-3; D is unresolved. Trimming took 0 bases from V and 5 from J, leaving 9 bases between them. The CDR3 covers 14 residues. Germline V gene lookup returns CDR1 LGHNA and CDR2 YNFKEQ. This chain's CDR3 is CASSQEASGDTQYF. As DNA, the CDR3 is TGTGCCAGCAGCCAAGAGGCGTCGGGAGATACGCAGTATTTT.

The V gene is TRBV7-2, the J gene TRBJ2-1; 8 positions agree with TRBD2. Germline assignment: CDR1 SGHTA and CDR2 FQGNSA. V lost 3 bases, J lost 6 bases, and 4 bases stayed unmatched. This CDR3 has 14 amino acids. The DNA of the CDR3 is TGTGCCAGCAGCTTCCATAGCGGGGTCAATGAGCAGTTCTTC. Translating it yields CASSFHSGVNEQFF.

This clone was recorded once. The chain is built from TRBV15 and TRBJ2-3; 8 bases line up with TRBD1. V gave up 1 base and J gave up 0 bases; unmatched junction bases: 3. This CDR3 is 16 amino acids long. Germline V CDR1 and CDR2: LNHNV, YYDKDF (reference sequence). The CDR3 sequence is CATSRGQGPSTDTQYF. The DNA of the CDR3 is TGTGCCACCAGCAGAGGACAGGGGCCGAGCACAGATACGCAGTATTTT.

The chain carries TRBV10-1 and TRBJ2-2; a weak D match, TRBD2 (6 bases). The CDR3 spans 13 residues. CDR1 and CDR2 (germline): WNHNN, SYGVQD (reference sequence). V was shortened by 6 bases and J by 9 bases, with 14 bases between the two germline ends. For the CDR3, the DNA is TGCGCCAGCAGCAGGCTAGCGAGCCGGGAGCTGTTTTTT. It is translated as CASSRLASRELFF.

The chain carries TRBV12-3 or TRBV12-4 and TRBJ1-2; possible D gene TRBD1, 6 bases. The CDR3 extends over 13 amino acids. Between the trimmed V and J ends, which lost 3 bases and 6 bases, there was a span of 11 bases. The CDR3 protein is CASSFGGLDGYTF. The CDR3 bases are TGTGCCAGCAGTTTCGGGGGGCTTGATGGCTACACCTTC.

The J gene is TRBJ1-5, the V gene TRBV11-2, with D perhaps matching TRBD1 (6 bases). The V gene lost 1 base and the J gene lost 1 base, with 11 bases spanning the gap. Per germline, CDR1 SGHAT and CDR2 FQNNGV. This CDR3 comprises 16 residues. The CDR3 DNA is TGTGCCAGCAGCTTAGGGGGGCAACTCAGCAATCAGCCCCAGCATTTT. Amino acid sequence: CASSLGGQLSNQPQHF.

V is TRBV6-2 or TRBV6-3 and J is TRBJ2-4, with 7 bases that match TRBD2. V lost 2 bases to trimming and J lost 8 bases; unmatched junction nucleotides: 18. CDR3 length: 18 amino acids. Germline V lookup: CDR1 MNHEY, CDR2 SVGEGT. DNA for the CDR3: TGTGCCAGCAGTTACGTCCGTATCTGGCGGGGGATAGATGACATTCAGTACTTC. Its translation: CASSYVRIWRGIDDIQYF.

The sample holds one count of this clone. V gene TRBV27 combines with J gene TRBJ2-7; D is undetermined. Per the germline V gene, CDR1 is MNHEY and CDR2 is SMNVEV (reference sequence). The V end was cut by 3 bases, the J end by 2 bases, with 8 bases between. The CDR3 extends over 13 amino acids. This CDR3 reads CASSLGLTYEQYF. The CDR3, as DNA: TGTGCCAGCAGTTTGGGCCTGACCTACGAGCAGTACTTC.